The rows below give T cell receptor beta chains drawn from one sample of a study of cytomegalovirus exposure and HLA in healthy donors. Libraries were prepared by immunoSEQ multiplex PCR; TCRdb keeps only in-frame clonotypes and omits some of them. The table has 130,000 or so clones, 65% to 80% seen once. Sequenced input: PBMCs. These TCRs come from a male donor in good health and CMV-seropositive. CDR3s include the opening cysteine and the closing phenylalanine or tryptophan. D genes are given only for firm matches. Size is omitted from some rows. Given values are once, few, many or a class for expanded clones.

clone size,V gene,D gene,J gene,CDR3 DNA,CDR3 protein
.,TRBV5-5,.,TRBJ2-6,TGTGCCAGCAGCTTCCGGGCTTCGAGCTCTGGGGCCAACGGCCTGACTTTC,CASSFRASSSGANGLTF
once,TRBV4-2,.,TRBJ2-1,TGTGCCAGCAGCCAAGTAGGAGGGGCGGCCTACAATGAGCAGTTCTTC,CASSQVGGAAYNEQFF
.,TRBV28,.,TRBJ1-1,TGTGCCAGCAGTTTTTTACAGGGTGAAGCTTTCTTT,CASSFLQGEAFF
.,TRBV19,.,TRBJ2-2,TGTGCCAGTAGTACAGGACTCCCCCAGACCAGGGAGCTGTTTTTT,CASSTGLPQTRELFF
.,TRBV2,TRBD2,TRBJ2-2,TGTGCCACACCGCGCGCCGGGAGGTCGAACACCGGGGAGCTGTTTTTT,CATPRAGRSNTGELFF
.,TRBV19,.,TRBJ1-1,TGTGCCAGTAGTATTGACGGAGGGAACACTGAAGCTTTCTTT,CASSIDGGNTEAFF
.,TRBV6-6,TRBD2,TRBJ2-1,TGTGCCAGCAGGGACCAGCGGGACCAGCACAATGAGCAGTTCTTC,CASRDQRDQHNEQFF
.,TRBV13,.,TRBJ1-5,TGTGCCAGCAGCTTAAGCAGGGAGGATAGCAATCAGCCCCAGCATTTT,CASSLSREDSNQPQHF
.,TRBV7-2,TRBD2,TRBJ2-1,TGTGCCAGCAGCGTGGGACTAGCGGAATACAATGAGCAGTTCTTC,CASSVGLAEYNEQFF
.,TRBV9,TRBD1,TRBJ1-6,TGTGCCAGCAGCGTAGCAAGCGACAGGGGATTACCCCTCCACTTT,CASSVASDRGLPLHF
.,TRBV4-2,TRBD1,TRBJ2-2,TGTGCCAGCAGGGCGGGACAGGGGATCACCGGGGAGCTGTTTTTT,CASRAGQGITGELFF
.,TRBV25-1,TRBD2,TRBJ2-1,TGTGCCAGCAGTGAAATCTCAGGACTAGCGGGAGGTGAGCAGTTCTTC,CASSEISGLAGGEQFF
.,TRBV11-2,.,TRBJ1-1,TGTGCCAGCAGCTTCTTGCTCATGACCGGGACTGAAGCTTTCTTT,CASSFLLMTGTEAFF
.,TRBV7-2,TRBD1,TRBJ1-5,TGTGCCAGCAGCTCAACAGGGGGTAGCAATCAGCCCCAGCATTTT,CASSSTGGSNQPQHF
.,TRBV25-1,.,TRBJ2-1,TGTGCCAGCAGTGCATACAATGAGCAGTTCTTC,CASSAYNEQFF
few,TRBV28,.,TRBJ2-7,TGTGCCAGCTCGCGGAGAGGCTACGAGCAGTACTTC,CASSRRGYEQYF
.,TRBV30,.,TRBJ1-2,TGTGCCTGGAGTCAAGGGGGAGTCTACACCTTC,CAWSQGGVYTF
.,TRBV29-1,.,TRBJ1-1,TGCAGCGTTTGGGGCTGGGGCACTGAAGCTTTCTTT,CSVWGWGTEAFF
few,TRBV6-5,.,TRBJ2-7,TGTGCCAGCAGTTACCTTCAGGGCGAGCAGTACTTC,CASSYLQGEQYF
.,TRBV7-2,TRBD2,TRBJ2-7,TGTGCCAGCAGCTTAGGACTAGCGGGCGAGCAGTACTTC,CASSLGLAGEQYF
.,TRBV7-9,TRBD2,TRBJ2-3,TGTGCCAGCAGCTTAGATACTAGCGGGTATACGCAGTATTTT,CASSLDTSGYTQYF
.,TRBV29-1,.,TRBJ2-2,TGCAGCGTTGAGAGGGCGGGCGGGGAGCTGTTTTTT,CSVERAGGELFF
.,TRBV4-1,TRBD2,TRBJ2-1,TGCGCCAGCAGCCCGACTAGCGGGATTTCGCGTGAGCAGTTCTTC,CASSPTSGISREQFF
once,TRBV7-2,.,TRBJ1-3,TGTGCCAGCAGCTTAGGACCCTCGGGAAGTGGAAACACCATATATTTT,CASSLGPSGSGNTIYF
few,TRBV7-2,TRBD1,TRBJ2-3,TGTGCCAGCAGCTTACCGTTTACAGGGGGGAGCACAGATACGCAGTATTTT,CASSLPFTGGSTDTQYF
.,TRBV2,.,TRBJ1-2,TGTGCCAGCGGACAGATCTATGGCTACACCTTC,CASGQIYGYTF
once,TRBV10-3,TRBD2,TRBJ2-1,TGTGCCATCATAACTTTCCTAGCGGGAGGCGATGAGCAGTTCTTC,CAIITFLAGGDEQFF
once,TRBV18,.,TRBJ2-2,TGTGCCAGCTCACCACTGCTTGGACACCAGACTCGCACCGGGGAGCTGTTTTTT,CASSPLLGHQTRTGELFF
.,TRBV9,TRBD2,TRBJ2-2,TGTGCCAGCAGCGAGGGGCGGGAGCCTTACGCCGGGGAGCTGTTTTTT,CASSEGREPYAGELFF
.,TRBV10-3,TRBD2,TRBJ2-3,TGTGCCATCAGGGGGAGGGCGGGAGACACAGATACGCAGTATTTT,CAIRGRAGDTDTQYF